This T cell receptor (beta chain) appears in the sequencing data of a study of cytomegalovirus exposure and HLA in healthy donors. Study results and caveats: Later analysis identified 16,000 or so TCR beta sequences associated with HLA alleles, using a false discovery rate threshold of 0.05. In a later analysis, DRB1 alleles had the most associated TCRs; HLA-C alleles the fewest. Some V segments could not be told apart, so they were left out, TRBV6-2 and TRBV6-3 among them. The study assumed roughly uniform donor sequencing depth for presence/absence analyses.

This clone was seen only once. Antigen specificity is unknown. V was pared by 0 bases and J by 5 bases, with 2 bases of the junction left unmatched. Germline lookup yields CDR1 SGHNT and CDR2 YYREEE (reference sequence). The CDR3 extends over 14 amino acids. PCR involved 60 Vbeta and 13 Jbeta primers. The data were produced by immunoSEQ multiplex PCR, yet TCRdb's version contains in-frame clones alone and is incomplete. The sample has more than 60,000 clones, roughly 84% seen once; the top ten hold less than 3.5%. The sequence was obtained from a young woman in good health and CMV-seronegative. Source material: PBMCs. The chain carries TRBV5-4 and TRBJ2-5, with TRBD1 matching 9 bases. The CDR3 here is CASSLGGQGETQYF. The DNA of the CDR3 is TGTGCCAGCAGCTTGGGCGGACAGGGGGAGACCCAGTACTTC.